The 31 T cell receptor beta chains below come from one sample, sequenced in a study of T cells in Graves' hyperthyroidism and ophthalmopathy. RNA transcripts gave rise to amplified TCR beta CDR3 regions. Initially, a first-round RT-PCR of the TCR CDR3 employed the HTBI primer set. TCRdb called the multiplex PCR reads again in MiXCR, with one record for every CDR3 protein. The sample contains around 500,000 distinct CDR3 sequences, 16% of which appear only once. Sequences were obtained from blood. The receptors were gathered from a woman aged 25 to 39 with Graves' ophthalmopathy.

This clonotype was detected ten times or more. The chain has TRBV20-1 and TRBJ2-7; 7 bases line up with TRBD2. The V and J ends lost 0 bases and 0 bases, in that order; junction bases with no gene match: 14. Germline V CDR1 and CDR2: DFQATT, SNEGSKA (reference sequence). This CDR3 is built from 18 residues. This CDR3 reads CSARDLWGGRDPSYEQYF. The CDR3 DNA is TGCAGTGCTAGAGATCTTTGGGGAGGGCGGGACCCCTCCTACGAGCAGTACTTC.

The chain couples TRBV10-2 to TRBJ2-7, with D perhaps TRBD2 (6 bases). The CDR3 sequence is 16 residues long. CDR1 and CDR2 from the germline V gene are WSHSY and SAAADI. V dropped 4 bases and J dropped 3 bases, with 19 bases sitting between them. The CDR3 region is CASSALIGPGDYEQYF. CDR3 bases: TGCGCCAGCAGTGCATTAATAGGACCGGGGGACTACGAGCAGTACTTC.

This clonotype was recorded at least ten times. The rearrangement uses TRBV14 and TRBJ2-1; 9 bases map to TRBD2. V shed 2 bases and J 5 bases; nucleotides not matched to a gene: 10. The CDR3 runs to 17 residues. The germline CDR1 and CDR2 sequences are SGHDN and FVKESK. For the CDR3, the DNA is TGTGCCAGCAGCCAAAAGCCCGGACTAGCGCCTGACAATGAGCAGTTCTTC. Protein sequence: CASSQKPGLAPDNEQFF.

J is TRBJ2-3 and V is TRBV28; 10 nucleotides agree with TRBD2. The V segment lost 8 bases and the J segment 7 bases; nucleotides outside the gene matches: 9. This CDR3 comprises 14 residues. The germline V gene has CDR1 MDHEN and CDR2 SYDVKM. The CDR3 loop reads CASLASGSLYTQYF. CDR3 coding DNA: TGTGCCAGCCTGGCTAGCGGGAGTTTGTATACGCAGTATTTT.

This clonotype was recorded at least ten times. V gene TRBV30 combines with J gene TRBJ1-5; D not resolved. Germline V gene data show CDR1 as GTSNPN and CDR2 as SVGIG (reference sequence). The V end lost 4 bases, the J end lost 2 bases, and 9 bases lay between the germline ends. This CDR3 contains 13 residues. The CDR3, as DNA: TGTGCCTGGAAGGGTCTGGGCAATCAGCCCCAGCATTTT. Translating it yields CAWKGLGNQPQHF.

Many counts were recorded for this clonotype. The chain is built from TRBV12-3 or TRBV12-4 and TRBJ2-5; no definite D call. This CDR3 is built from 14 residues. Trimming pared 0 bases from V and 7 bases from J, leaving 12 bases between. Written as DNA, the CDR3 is TGTGCCAGCAGTTTAGCGCAGGTACACGGGACCCAGTACTTC. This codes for CASSLAQVHGTQYF.

In nucleotides, the CDR3 is TGCAGTGCGAGCCGGGACAGGGTAAATGGCTACACCTTC. Its translation: CSASRDRVNGYTF. The chain couples TRBV20-1 to TRBJ1-2, with TRBD1 matching over 9 bases. Trimming removed 6 bases from V and 6 bases from J; junction bases left unmatched: 8. The CDR3 spans 13 residues. The germline V gene has CDR1 DFQATT and CDR2 SNEGSKA (reference sequence).

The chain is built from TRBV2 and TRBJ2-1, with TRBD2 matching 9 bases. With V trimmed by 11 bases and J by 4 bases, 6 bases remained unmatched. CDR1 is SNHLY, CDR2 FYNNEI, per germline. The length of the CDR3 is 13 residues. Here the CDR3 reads CAGAGGPYNEQFF. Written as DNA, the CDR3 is TGTGCCGGAGCGGGAGGCCCTTACAATGAGCAGTTCTTC.

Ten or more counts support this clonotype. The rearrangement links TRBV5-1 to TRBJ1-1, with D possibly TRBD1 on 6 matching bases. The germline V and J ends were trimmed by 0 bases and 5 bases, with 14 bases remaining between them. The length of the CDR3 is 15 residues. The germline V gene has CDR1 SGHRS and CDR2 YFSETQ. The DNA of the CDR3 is TGCGCCAGCAGCTTGGCCCAGGGGCCCCCTACTGAAGCTTTCTTT. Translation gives CASSLAQGPPTEAFF.

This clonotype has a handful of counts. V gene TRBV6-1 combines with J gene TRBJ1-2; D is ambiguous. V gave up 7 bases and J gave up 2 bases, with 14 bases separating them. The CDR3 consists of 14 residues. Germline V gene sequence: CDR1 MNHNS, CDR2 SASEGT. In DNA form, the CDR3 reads TGTGCCAGCAAAGGGTGGCGGCAAAACTATGGCTACACCTTC. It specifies CASKGWRQNYGYTF.

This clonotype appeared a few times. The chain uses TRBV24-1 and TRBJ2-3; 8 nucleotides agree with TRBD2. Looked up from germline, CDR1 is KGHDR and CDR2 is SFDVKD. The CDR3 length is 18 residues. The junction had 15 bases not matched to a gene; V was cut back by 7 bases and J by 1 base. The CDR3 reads CATSGGFPTSDGTDTQYF. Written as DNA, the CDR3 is TGTGCCACCAGCGGGGGGTTTCCGACTAGCGACGGCACAGATACGCAGTATTTT.

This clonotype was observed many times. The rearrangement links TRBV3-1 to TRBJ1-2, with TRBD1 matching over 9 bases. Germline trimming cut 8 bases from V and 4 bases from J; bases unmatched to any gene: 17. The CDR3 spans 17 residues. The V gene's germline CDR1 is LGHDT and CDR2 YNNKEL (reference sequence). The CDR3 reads CASYGQGRWDRVYGYTF. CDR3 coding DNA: TGTGCCAGCTACGGGCAAGGGCGCTGGGACAGGGTCTATGGCTACACCTTC.

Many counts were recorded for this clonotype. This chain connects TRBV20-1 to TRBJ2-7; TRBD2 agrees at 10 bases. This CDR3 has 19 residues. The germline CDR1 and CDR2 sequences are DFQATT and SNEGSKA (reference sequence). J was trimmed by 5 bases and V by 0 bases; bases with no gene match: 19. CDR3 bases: TGCAGTGCTAGAGATAGATATGGACTAGCGGCCCCAGGCACCGACGAGCAGTACTTC. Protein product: CSARDRYGLAAPGTDEQYF.

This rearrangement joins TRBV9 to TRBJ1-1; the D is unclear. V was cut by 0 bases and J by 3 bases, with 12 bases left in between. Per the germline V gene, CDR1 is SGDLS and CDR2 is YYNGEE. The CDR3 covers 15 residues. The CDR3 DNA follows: TGTGCCAGCAGCGTAGCTGGGGAGGACTACACTGAAGCTTTCTTT. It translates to CASSVAGEDYTEAFF.

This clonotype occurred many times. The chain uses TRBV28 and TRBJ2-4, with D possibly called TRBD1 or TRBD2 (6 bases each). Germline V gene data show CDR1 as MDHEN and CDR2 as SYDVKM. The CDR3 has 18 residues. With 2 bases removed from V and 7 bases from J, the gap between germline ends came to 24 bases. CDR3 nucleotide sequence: TGTGCCAGCAGTTTACAAGGGGGGACAAGTTATAGCCGGAACATTCAGTACTTC. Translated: CASSLQGGTSYSRNIQYF.

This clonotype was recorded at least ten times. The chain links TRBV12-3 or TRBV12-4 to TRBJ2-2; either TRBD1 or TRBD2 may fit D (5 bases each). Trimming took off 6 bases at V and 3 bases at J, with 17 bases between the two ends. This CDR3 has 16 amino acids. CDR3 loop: CASSFLGGVDTGELFF. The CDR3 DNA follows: TGTGCCAGCAGCTTCCTTGGGGGAGTGGACACCGGGGAGCTGTTTTTT.

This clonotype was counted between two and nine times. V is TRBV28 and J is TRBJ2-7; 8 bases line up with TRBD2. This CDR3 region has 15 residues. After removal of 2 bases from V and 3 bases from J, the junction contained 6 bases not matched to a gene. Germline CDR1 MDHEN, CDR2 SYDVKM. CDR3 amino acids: CASSLGGTRVYEQYF. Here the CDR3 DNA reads TGTGCCAGCAGTTTAGGCGGGACTAGGGTCTACGAGCAGTACTTC.

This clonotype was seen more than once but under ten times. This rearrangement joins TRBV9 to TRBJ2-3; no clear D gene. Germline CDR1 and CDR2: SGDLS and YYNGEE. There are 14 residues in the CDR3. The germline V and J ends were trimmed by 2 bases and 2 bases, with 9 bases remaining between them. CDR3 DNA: TGTGCCAGCAGCGTTCTTAAAAACACAGATACGCAGTATTTT. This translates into CASSVLKNTDTQYF.

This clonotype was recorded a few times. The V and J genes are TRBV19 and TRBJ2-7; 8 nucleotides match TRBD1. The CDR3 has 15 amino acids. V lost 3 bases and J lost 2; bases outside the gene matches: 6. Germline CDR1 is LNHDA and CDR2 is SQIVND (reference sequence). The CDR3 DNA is TGTGCCAGTAGTATTAGGGGGACAGGAACCTACGAGCAGTACTTC. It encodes CASSIRGTGTYEQYF. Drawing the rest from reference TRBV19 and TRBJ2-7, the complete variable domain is DGGITQSPKYLFRKEGQNVTLSCEQNLNHDAMYWYRQDPGQGLRLIYYSQIVNDFQKGDIAEGYSVSREKKESFPLTVTSAQKNPTAFYLCASSIRGTGTYEQYFGPGTRLTVT.

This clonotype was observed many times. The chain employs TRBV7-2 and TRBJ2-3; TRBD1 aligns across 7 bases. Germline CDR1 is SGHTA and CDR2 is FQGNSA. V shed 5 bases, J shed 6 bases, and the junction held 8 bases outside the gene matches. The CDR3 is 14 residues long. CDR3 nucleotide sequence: TGTGCCAGCAGCCGCGACAGGGTAGGGGATACGCAGTATTTT. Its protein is CASSRDRVGDTQYF.

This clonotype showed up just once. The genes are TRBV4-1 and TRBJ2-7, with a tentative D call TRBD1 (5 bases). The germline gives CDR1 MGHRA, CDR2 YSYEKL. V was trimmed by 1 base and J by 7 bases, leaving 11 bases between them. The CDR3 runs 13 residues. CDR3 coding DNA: TGCGCCAGCAGCCAAGTCGCAGGGAAAGAGCAGTACTTC. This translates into CASSQVAGKEQYF.

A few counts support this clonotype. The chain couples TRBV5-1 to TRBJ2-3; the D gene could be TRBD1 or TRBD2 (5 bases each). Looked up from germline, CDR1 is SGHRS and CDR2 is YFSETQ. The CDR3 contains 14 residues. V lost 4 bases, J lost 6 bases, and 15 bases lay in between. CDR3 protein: CASSGDGISDTQYF. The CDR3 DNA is TGCGCCAGCAGCGGGGACGGAATCTCGGATACGCAGTATTTT.

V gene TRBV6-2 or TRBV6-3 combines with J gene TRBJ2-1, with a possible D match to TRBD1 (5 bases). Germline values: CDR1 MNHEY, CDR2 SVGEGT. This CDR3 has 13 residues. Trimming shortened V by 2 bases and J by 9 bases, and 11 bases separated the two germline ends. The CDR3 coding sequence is TGTGCCAGCAGTTACGGGGCAGAAGGTGAGCAGTTCTTC. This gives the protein CASSYGAEGEQFF.

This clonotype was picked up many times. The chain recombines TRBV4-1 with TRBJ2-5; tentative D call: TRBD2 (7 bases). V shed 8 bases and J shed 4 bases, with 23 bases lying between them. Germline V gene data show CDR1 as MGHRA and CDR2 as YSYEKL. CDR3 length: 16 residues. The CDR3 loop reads CASSKEVSGTSETQYF. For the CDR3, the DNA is TGCGCCAGCTCCAAGGAGGTCAGCGGGACATCAGAGACCCAGTACTTC.

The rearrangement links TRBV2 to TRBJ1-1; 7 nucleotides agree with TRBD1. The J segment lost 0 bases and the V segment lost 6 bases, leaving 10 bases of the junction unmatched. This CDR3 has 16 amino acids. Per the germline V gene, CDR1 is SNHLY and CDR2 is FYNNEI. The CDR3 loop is CASRDDRARMNTEAFF. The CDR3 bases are TGTGCCAGCAGAGACGACAGGGCCCGCATGAACACTGAAGCTTTCTTT.

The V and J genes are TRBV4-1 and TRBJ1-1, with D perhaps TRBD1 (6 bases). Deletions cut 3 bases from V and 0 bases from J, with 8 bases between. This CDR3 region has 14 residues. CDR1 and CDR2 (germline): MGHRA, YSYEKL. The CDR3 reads CASSQGHLNTEAFF. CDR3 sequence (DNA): TGCGCCAGCAGCCAGGGACACTTGAACACTGAAGCTTTCTTT.

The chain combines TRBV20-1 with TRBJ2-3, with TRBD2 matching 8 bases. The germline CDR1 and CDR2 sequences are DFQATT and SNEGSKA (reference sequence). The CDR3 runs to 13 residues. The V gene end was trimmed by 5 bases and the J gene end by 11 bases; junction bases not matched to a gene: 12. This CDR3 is CSAGGAGGGEQYF. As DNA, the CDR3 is TGCAGTGCTGGAGGGGCGGGGGGAGGTGAGCAGTATTTT.

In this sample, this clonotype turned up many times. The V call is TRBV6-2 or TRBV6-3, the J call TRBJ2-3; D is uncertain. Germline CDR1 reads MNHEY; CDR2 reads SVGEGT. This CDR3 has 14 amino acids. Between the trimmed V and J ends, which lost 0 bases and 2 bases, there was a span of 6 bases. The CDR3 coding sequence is TGTGCCAGCAGTTACTCGTATGCCACAGATACGCAGTATTTT. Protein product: CASSYSYATDTQYF.

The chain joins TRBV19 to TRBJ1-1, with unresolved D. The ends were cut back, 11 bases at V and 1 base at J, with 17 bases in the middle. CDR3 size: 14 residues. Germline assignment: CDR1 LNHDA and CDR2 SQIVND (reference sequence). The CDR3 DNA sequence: TGTGCCCCTCGCCGACGACCCAAGAACACTGAAGCTTTCTTT. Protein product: CAPRRRPKNTEAFF.

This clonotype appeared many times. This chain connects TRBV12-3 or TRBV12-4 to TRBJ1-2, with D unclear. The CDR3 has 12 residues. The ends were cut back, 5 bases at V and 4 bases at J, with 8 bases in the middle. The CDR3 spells CASSLIRYGYTF. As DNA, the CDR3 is TGTGCCAGCAGTCTAATCCGCTATGGCTACACCTTC.

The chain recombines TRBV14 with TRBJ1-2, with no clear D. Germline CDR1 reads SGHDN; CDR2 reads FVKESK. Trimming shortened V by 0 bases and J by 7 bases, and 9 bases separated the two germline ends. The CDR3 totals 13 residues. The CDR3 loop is CASSQDLLAGYTF. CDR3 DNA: TGTGCCAGCAGCCAAGACCTCTTGGCTGGCTACACCTTC.